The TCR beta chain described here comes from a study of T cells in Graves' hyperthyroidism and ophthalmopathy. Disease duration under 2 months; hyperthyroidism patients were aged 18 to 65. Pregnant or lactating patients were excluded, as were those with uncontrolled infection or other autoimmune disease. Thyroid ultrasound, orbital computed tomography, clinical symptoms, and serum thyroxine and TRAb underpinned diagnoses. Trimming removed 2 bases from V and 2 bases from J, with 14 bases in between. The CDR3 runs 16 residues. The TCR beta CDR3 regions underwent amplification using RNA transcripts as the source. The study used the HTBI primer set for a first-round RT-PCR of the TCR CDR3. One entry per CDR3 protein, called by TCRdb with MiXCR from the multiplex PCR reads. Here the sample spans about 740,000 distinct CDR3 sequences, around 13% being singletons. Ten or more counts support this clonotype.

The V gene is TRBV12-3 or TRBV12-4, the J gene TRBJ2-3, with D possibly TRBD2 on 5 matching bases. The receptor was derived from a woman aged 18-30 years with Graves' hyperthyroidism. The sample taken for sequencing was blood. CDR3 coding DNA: TGTGCCAGCAGTTTAAGAAAAGGGAGCCTCACAGATACGCAGTATTTT. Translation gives CASSLRKGSLTDTQYF.